A single sample is the source of the 15 T cell receptor beta chains below, sequenced in a study of blood T cell repertoires in COVID-19. Data came from immunoSEQ multiplex PCR; TCRdb stores just in-frame clones and leaves some out. This table has 180,000 or so clones, approximately 89% appearing once. Sequencing was carried out using PBMCs or T cells enriched from blood (not recorded which). The receptors were gathered from a woman in her late teens or twenties who had recovered from COVID-19.

The J gene is TRBJ2-2, the V gene TRBV5-4, with D possibly being TRBD1 (6 bases). There are 14 residues in the CDR3. Germline values: CDR1 SGHNT, CDR2 YYREEE (reference sequence). Between the trimmed V and J ends, which lost 0 bases and 6 bases, there was a span of 9 bases. The CDR3 DNA follows: TGTGCCAGCAGCTTGGGTCAGGGGCCCGGGGAGCTGTTTTTT. Residues: CASSLGQGPGELFF.

The rearrangement links TRBV4-1 to TRBJ2-2, with a tentative D call TRBD2 (6 bases). Between the trimmed V and J ends, which lost 5 bases and 5 bases, there was a span of 18 bases. Per germline, CDR1 MGHRA and CDR2 YSYEKL. The CDR3 is 16 amino acids. CDR3 nucleotide sequence: TGCGCCAGCAGCTCCCAGGAGGGAAGGAAGACCGGGGAGCTGTTTTTT. It codes for CASSSQEGRKTGELFF.

The rearrangement links TRBV7-3 to TRBJ2-2; 7 bases match TRBD2. Germline CDR1 is SGHTA and CDR2 is FQGTGA. The CDR3 is 13 amino acids. The V segment lost 8 bases and the J segment 3 bases; nucleotides outside the gene matches: 3. The CDR3 nucleotides read TGTGCCAGCGTGGCGGGAGACACCGGGGAGCTGTTTTTT. This codes for CASVAGDTGELFF.

The chain links TRBV30 to TRBJ2-2; TRBD2 is a possible D gene (5 bases). The CDR3 runs to 12 residues. Germline V gives CDR1 GTSNPN, CDR2 SVGIG (reference sequence). The germline V and J ends were trimmed by 3 bases and 6 bases, with 8 bases remaining between them. DNA of the CDR3: TGTGCCTGGAGCGGGGTGGCCGGGGAGCTGTTTTTT. Its protein is CAWSGVAGELFF.

The chain is built from TRBV10-3 and TRBJ2-7; 8 nucleotides agree with TRBD1. Looked up from germline, CDR1 is ENHRY and CDR2 is SYGVKD. The CDR3 totals 15 residues. J lost 4 bases, V lost 2 bases, and 7 bases had no gene match. The CDR3 is CAISEPRQGMYEQYF. The CDR3 coding sequence is TGTGCCATCAGTGAGCCGAGACAGGGGATGTACGAGCAGTACTTC.

This chain connects TRBV10-3 to TRBJ2-7; D is possibly TRBD1 (5 bases). The CDR3 consists of 13 residues. V shed 0 bases and J shed 6 bases, with 9 bases lying between them. CDR1 is ENHRY and CDR2 is SYGVKD in the germline V gene. CDR3 nucleotide sequence: TGTGCCATCAGTGAGTCTGGGCAGGGCGAGCAGTACTTC. This gives the protein CAISESGQGEQYF.

The rearrangement links TRBV6-1 to TRBJ1-2; 8 nucleotides match TRBD1. V was pared by 3 bases and J by 8 bases, with 11 bases of the junction left unmatched. The germline CDR1 and CDR2 sequences are MNHNS and SASEGT. The CDR3 is 15 amino acids. CDR3: CASSENQGASGGYTF. For the CDR3, the DNA is TGTGCCAGCAGTGAGAACCAGGGGGCATCGGGAGGCTACACCTTC.

The rearrangement joins TRBV7-6 to TRBJ2-3, with a possible D match to TRBD2 (5 bases). This CDR3 is built from 15 residues. The V gene's germline CDR1 is SGHVS and CDR2 FNYEAQ. The V gene lost 1 base and the J gene lost 1 base, with 9 bases spanning the gap. In DNA, the CDR3 is TGTGCCAGCAGCTTAGTCTCAGCGGGCACAGATACGCAGTATTTT. It translates to CASSLVSAGTDTQYF.

V usage is TRBV4-1 and J usage is TRBJ2-1; maybe TRBD2 (6 bases). CDR1 is MGHRA, CDR2 YSYEKL, per germline. V was trimmed by 5 bases and J by 7 bases, leaving 21 bases between them. CDR3 length: 16 residues. The CDR3, as DNA: TGCGCCAGCAGCAGAGTAGCCAGGCCGGCGGGGAATGAGCAGTTCTTC. Protein: CASSRVARPAGNEQFF.

V is TRBV5-5 and J is TRBJ1-5; no reliable D call. The V gene's germline CDR1 is SGHKS and CDR2 YYEKEE (reference sequence). Trimming pared 4 bases from V and 8 bases from J, leaving 13 bases between. The CDR3 contains 13 residues. The CDR3 loop is CASSGWAQEPQHF. The CDR3 DNA sequence: TGTGCCAGCAGCGGTTGGGCCCAAGAGCCCCAGCATTTT.

The chain joins TRBV9 to TRBJ2-2; D is perhaps TRBD2 (6 bases). Germline V lookup: CDR1 SGDLS, CDR2 YYNGEE. The V gene lost 5 bases and the J gene lost 3 bases, with 8 bases spanning the gap. The CDR3 has 13 amino acids. The CDR3 sequence is CASSREHTGELFF. The CDR3 coding sequence is TGTGCCAGCAGTCGGGAGCACACCGGGGAGCTGTTTTTT.

This clone is a singleton in its sample. The V gene is TRBV6-5, the J gene TRBJ1-3; a possible D gene is TRBD1 (5 bases). CDR1 and CDR2 (germline): MNHEY, SVGAGI. V lost 6 bases and J 4 bases, leaving 10 bases between the germline ends. The CDR3 totals 13 residues. This CDR3 is CASRDTVGNTIYF. DNA of the CDR3: TGTGCCAGCAGGGACACCGTCGGAAACACCATATATTTT.

This chain links TRBV3-1 (or the pseudogene TRBV3-2) with TRBJ2-7; 8 nucleotides match TRBD1. Germline values: CDR1 LGHDT, CDR2 YNNKEL (reference sequence). The J segment lost 6 bases and the V segment lost 4 bases, leaving 5 bases of the junction unmatched. This CDR3 spans 13 amino acids. The CDR3 is CASSPRGRGEQYF. Here the CDR3 DNA reads TGTGCCAGCAGCCCCAGGGGGCGCGGCGAGCAGTACTTC.

A single count supports this clone. The chain couples TRBV28 to TRBJ2-3; a weak D match, TRBD2 (5 bases). The CDR3 is made up of 13 amino acids. CDR1 MDHEN and CDR2 SYDVKM come from the germline V gene. V gave up 6 bases and J gave up 1 base, with 8 bases separating them. The CDR3 sequence is CASRSSGTDTQYF. DNA of the CDR3: TGTGCCAGCAGGAGTAGCGGCACAGATACGCAGTATTTT.

The chain is built from TRBV6-5 and TRBJ2-5, with 7 bases lining up with TRBD2. Losses at the gene ends were 2 bases for V and 1 base for J; bases not matched to a gene: 4. Per the germline V gene, CDR1 is MNHEY and CDR2 is SVGAGI. The CDR3 runs to 15 residues. The CDR3 nucleotides read TGTGCCAGCAGTTACGTGTGGGAGGGCCAAGAGACCCAGTACTTC. This gives the protein CASSYVWEGQETQYF.